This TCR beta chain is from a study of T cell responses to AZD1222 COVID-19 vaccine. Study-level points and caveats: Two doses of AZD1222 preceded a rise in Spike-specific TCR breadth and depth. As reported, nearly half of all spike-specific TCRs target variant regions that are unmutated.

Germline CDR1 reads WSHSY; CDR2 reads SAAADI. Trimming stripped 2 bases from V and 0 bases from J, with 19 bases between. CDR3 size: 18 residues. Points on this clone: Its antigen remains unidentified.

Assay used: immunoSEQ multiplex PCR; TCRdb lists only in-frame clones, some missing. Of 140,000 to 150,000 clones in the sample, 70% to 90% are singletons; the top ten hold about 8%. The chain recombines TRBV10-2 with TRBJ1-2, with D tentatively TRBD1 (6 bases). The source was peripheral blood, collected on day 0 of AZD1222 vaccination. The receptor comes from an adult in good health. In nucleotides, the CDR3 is TGCGCCAGCAGTGAGCCGACCGGGGGCAGGAGAGCTAACTATGGCTACACCTTC. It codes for CASSEPTGGRRANYGYTF.